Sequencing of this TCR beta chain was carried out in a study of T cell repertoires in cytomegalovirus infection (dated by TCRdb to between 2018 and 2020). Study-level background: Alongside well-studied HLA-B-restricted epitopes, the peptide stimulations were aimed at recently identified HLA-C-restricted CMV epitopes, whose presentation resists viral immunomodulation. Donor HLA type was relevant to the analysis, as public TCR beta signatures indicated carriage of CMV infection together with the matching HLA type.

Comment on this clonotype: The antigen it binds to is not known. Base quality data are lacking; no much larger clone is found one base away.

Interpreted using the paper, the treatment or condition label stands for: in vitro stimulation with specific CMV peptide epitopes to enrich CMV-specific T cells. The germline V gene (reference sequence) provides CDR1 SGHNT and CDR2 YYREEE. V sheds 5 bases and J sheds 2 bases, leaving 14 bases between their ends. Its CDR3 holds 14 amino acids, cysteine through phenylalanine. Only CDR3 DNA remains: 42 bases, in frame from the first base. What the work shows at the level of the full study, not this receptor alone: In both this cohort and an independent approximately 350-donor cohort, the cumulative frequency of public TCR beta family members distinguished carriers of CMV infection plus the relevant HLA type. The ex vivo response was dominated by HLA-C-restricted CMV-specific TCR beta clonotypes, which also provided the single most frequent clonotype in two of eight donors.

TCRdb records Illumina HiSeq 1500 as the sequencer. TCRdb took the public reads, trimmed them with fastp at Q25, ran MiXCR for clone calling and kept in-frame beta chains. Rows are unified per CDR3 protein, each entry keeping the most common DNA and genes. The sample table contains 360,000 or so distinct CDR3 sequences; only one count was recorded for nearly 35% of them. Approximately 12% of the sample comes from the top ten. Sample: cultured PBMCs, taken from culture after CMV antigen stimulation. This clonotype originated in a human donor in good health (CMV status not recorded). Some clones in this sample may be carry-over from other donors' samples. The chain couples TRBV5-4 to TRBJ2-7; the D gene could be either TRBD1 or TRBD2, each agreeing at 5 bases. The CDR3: CASSQLVGAYEQYF. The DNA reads TGTGCCAGCAGTCAGCTTGTGGGGGCCTACGAGCAGTACTTC.